Below, one T cell receptor (beta chain) is given with its context. The entry originates in a study of blood T cell repertoires in COVID-19. About the study: From the United States, Italy and Spain came samples of acute and convalescent COVID-19. The cDNA or gDNA used as material had been derived from T cells, B-cell-depleted T cells, or PBMCs.

Authors' data handling: From reference gene primer amplification, estimates of nucleated cell counts were derived. Sequencing used immunoSEQ multiplex PCR; TCRdb keeps in-frame clones, though not all of them. The V and J calls and the clone size are those of that table, but D and trimming were determined from the DNA. The sample yields about 230,000 clones, around 83% seen once. The CDR3 runs 16 residues. CDR1 and CDR2 (germline): ENHRY, SYGVKD. Trimming pared 0 bases from V and 0 bases from J, leaving 9 bases between. The sequenced sample consisted of peripheral blood. The receptor was derived from a man between 40 and 49 years old with active or convalescent COVID-19. The V and J genes are TRBV10-3 and TRBJ1-5; D gene uncertain. CDR3 amino acids: CAISESLTHSNQPQHF. The CDR3 DNA follows: TGTGCCATCAGTGAGTCGCTGACACATAGCAATCAGCCCCAGCATTTT.